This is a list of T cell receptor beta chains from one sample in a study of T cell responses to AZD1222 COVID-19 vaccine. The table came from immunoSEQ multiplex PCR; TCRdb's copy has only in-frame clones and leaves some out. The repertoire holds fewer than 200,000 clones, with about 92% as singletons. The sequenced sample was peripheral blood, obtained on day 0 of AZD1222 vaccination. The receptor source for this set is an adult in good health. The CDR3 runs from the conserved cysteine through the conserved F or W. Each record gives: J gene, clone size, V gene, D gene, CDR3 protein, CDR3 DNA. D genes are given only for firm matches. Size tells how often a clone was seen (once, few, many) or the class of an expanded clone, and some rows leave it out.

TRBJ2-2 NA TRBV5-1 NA CASGQSNTGELFF TGCGCCAGTGGACAGTCGAACACCGGGGAGCTGTTTTTT
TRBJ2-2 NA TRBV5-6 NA CASSFLDREIKALFF TGTGCCAGCAGCTTTCTGGACCGGGAGATAAAGGCGCTGTTTTTT
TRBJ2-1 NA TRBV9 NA CASSVGRGGRNEQFF TGTGCCAGCAGCGTAGGGAGGGGGGGCCGGAATGAGCAGTTCTTC
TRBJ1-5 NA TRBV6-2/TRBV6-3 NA CASSYAASNQPQHF TGTGCCAGCAGTTACGCAGCGAGCAATCAGCCCCAGCATTTT
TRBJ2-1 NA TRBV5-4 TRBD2 CASSDASGRIDNEQFF TGTGCCAGCAGCGACGCTAGCGGGAGGATCGACAATGAGCAGTTCTTC
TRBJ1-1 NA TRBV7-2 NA CASSLRGYAEAFF TGTGCCAGCAGCTTGCGGGGTTACGCTGAAGCTTTCTTT
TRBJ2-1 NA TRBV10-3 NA CAISGGIYNEQFF TGTGCCATCAGTGGAGGCATCTACAATGAGCAGTTCTTC
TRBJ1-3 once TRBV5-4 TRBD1 CASSFAGGSGNTIYF TGTGCCAGCAGCTTCGCAGGGGGTTCTGGAAACACCATATATTTT
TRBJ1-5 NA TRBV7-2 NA CASSFGGTGTQHF TGTGCCAGCAGCTTCGGAGGAACCGGGACACAGCATTTT
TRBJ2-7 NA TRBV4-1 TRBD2 CASSQGPGTRSEQYF TGCGCCAGCAGCCAAGGCCCGGGGACTAGATCCGAGCAGTACTTC
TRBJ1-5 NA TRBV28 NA CASSPNAFWGNQPQHF TGTGCCAGCTCCCCTAATGCCTTCTGGGGCAATCAGCCCCAGCATTTT
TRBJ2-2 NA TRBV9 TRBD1 CASSPRSPGQGNTGELFF TGTGCCAGCAGCCCGAGGTCCCCGGGACAGGGGAACACCGGGGAGCTGTTTTTT
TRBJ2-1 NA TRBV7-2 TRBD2 CASTGGVTEQFF TGTGCCAGCACCGGGGGGGTAACTGAGCAGTTCTTC
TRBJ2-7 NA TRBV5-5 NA CASSLRSGTQYEQYF TGTGCCAGCAGCTTGAGGTCAGGGACCCAATACGAGCAGTACTTC
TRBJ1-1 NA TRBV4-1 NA CASSRFKSGTPRIRLNTEAFF TGCGCCAGCAGCCGTTTCAAGTCAGGCACTCCACGAATCCGCTTGAACACTGAAGCTTTCTTT
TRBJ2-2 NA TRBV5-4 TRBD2 CASSLIAGGNTGELFF TGTGCCAGCAGCTTGATAGCGGGAGGGAACACCGGGGAGCTGTTTTTT
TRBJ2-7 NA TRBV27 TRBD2 CASSPISGNSYEQYF TGTGCCAGCAGCCCGATCAGCGGGAACTCCTACGAGCAGTACTTC
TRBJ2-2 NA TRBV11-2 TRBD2 CASSLDDSGRAGELFF TGTGCCAGCAGCTTAGATGATTCCGGGAGGGCCGGGGAGCTGTTTTTT
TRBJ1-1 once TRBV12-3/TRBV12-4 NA CASSRTAGAFF TGTGCCAGCAGTCGGACCGCGGGGGCTTTCTTT
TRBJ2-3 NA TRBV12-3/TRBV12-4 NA CASSTDTQYF TGTGCCAGCAGTACAGATACGCAGTATTTT
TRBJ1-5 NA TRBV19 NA CASSIGAVGNQPQHF TGTGCCAGTAGTATAGGCGCAGTTGGCAATCAGCCCCAGCATTTT
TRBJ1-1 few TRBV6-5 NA CASSQGSEAFF TGTGCCAGCAGCCAGGGCTCCGAAGCTTTCTTT
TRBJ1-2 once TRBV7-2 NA CASSLDYRLNYGYTF TGTGCCAGCAGCTTAGATTACAGACTGAACTATGGCTACACCTTC
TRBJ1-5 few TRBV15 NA CATSREGWGGNQPQHF TGTGCCACCAGCAGAGAAGGGTGGGGGGGCAATCAGCCCCAGCATTTT
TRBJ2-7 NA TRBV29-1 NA CSAYTVTYEQYF TGCAGCGCCTATACAGTAACCTACGAGCAGTACTTC
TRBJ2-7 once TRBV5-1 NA CASSFTLDYEQYF TGCGCCAGCAGCTTTACGCTAGATTACGAGCAGTACTTC
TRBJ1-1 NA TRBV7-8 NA CASSLWGLGGPEAFF TGTGCCAGCAGCTTATGGGGTTTGGGGGGCCCTGAAGCTTTCTTT
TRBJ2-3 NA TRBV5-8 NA CASSKGQRASTDTQYF TGTGCCAGCAGCAAAGGACAGCGCGCAAGCACAGATACGCAGTATTTT